The clone carrying this T cell receptor (beta chain) was observed at least ten times. Its cognate antigen is unknown. The data belong to a study of glioma-infiltrating T cells. Study-level results: Tissue and blood shared very few CDR3 sequences.

Per the germline V gene, CDR1 is DFQATT and CDR2 is SNEGSKA (reference sequence). The CDR3 covers 13 residues. The V gene lost 6 bases and the J gene lost 7 bases, with 15 bases spanning the gap. Using RNA template, CDR3s of TCR alpha and beta were amplified with iRepertoire arm-PCR. A single record per CDR3 protein comes from TCRdb applying MiXCR to the multiplex PCR reads. Among roughly 350,000 distinct CDR3 sequences listed, 41% were seen once. The sample comprised glioma tissue, nonneoplastic brain tissue, or PBMCs (not recorded which). This sequence originates from a human donor with low-grade glioma or glioblastoma, undergoing nonglioma brain surgery, or in good health (not recorded which). V usage is TRBV20-1 and J usage is TRBJ2-2, with D possibly being TRBD1 or TRBD2 (6 bases each). This CDR3 is CSAMGGRDGELFF. The CDR3 DNA reads TGCAGTGCGATGGGGGGCAGGGACGGGGAGCTGTTTTTT.